This is a list of T cell receptor beta chains from one sample in a study of T cells after yellow fever vaccination. TCRdb recomputed calls from the 5' RACE reads with MiXCR, one row per CDR3 protein. This sample has 610,000 or so distinct CDR3 sequences; 10% to 15% occur once, and the top ten carry around 14%. The sequenced sample was PBMCs, obtained on the day of the yellow fever booster vaccination. The receptors were sampled from a man younger than 40 who received the YFV17D yellow fever vaccine. The CDR3 runs from the conserved cysteine through the conserved F or W. A D gene is named only where the DNA matches it firmly. Size values are once, few and many counts, or a class for expanded clones, and some rows have none.

V gene,D gene,J gene,clone size,CDR3 DNA,CDR3 protein
TRBV5-1,TRBD2,TRBJ2-3,NA,TGCGCCAGCAGGCCCGGGACTAGCGGCACAGATACGCAGTATTTT,CASRPGTSGTDTQYF
TRBV20-1,NA,TRBJ1-2,NA,TGCAGTGCTAGAGCTCTGGGACGGACTAACTATGGCTACACCTTC,CSARALGRTNYGYTF
TRBV7-9,NA,TRBJ2-7,NA,TGTGCCAGCAGCTCGAGACAGGCATCCTACGAGCAGTACTTC,CASSSRQASYEQYF
TRBV11-3,TRBD2,TRBJ2-3,NA,TGTGCCAGCAGCTTAACGGGGACTAGCTCGGATACGCAGTATTTT,CASSLTGTSSDTQYF
TRBV12-3/TRBV12-4,TRBD1,TRBJ2-7,NA,TGTGCCAGCCGACGACAGGGGGCCTACGAGCAGTACTTC,CASRRQGAYEQYF
TRBV20-1,TRBD2,TRBJ2-1,few,TGCAGTGCTTCTGATCTAGCGGGAGTAGAGGATGAGCAGTTCTTC,CSASDLAGVEDEQFF
TRBV29-1,NA,TRBJ2-5,once,TGCAGCGTTACACAGATTCAAGAGACCCAGTACTTC,CSVTQIQETQYF
TRBV14,NA,TRBJ2-1,NA,TGTGCCAGCAGCCACCTCCCGGGGAAGCGGGGGACAGACGGGCCCTACAATGAGCAGTTCTTC,CASSHLPGKRGTDGPYNEQFF
TRBV4-2,TRBD2,TRBJ2-3,many,TGTGCCAGCAGCCAAGATCCAGCGGGGGCCTTCGGAGATACGCAGTATTTT,CASSQDPAGAFGDTQYF
TRBV4-1,NA,TRBJ2-3,few,TGCGCCAGCAGCCACCGCGCCGGACAATCCACAGATACGCAGTATTTT,CASSHRAGQSTDTQYF
TRBV30,TRBD1,TRBJ2-7,NA,TGTGCCTGGAGTGTCGGGACAGGGGGAGCCGTGCAGTACTTC,CAWSVGTGGAVQYF
TRBV20-1,TRBD2,TRBJ2-1,few,TGCAGTGCTAGAGATTGGCTAGCGGGAGCCCAGTGGGAGGTGCAGTTCTTC,CSARDWLAGAQWEVQFF
TRBV4-3,NA,TRBJ1-2,NA,TGCGCCAGCAGCCAAGAAAGGGAGAGCGGCTACACCTTC,CASSQERESGYTF
TRBV10-3,TRBD1,TRBJ1-4,NA,TGTGCCAGTTCGGGACAGCGAAATGAAAAACTGTTTTTT,CASSGQRNEKLFF
TRBV20-1,NA,TRBJ2-1,NA,TGCAGTGCCAATAGCCGGATTAGCTCCTACAATGAGCAGTTCTTC,CSANSRISSYNEQFF
TRBV19,TRBD2,TRBJ2-1,few,TGTGCCAGTAGGGGGACTAGCGGGATTTGGCCTGAGCAGTTCTTC,CASRGTSGIWPEQFF
TRBV5-6,NA,TRBJ2-7,NA,TGTGCCAGCAGCAAGGGTGGGGTTAGGTCCTACGAGCAGTACTTC,CASSKGGVRSYEQYF
TRBV5-1,TRBD2,TRBJ2-7,NA,TGCGCCAGCAGCTTGAGGACTAGCGGGAGCGAGCAGTACTTC,CASSLRTSGSEQYF
TRBV7-2,NA,TRBJ2-1,NA,TGTGCCAGCAGCGGATCCGGGACGAGCCATTCCTACAATGAGCAGTTCTTC,CASSGSGTSHSYNEQFF
TRBV12-3/TRBV12-4,NA,TRBJ1-4,NA,TGTGCCAGCAGACCCGGGGGGAGTTGGAGTGAAAAACTGTTTTTT,CASRPGGSWSEKLFF
TRBV29-1,TRBD1,TRBJ2-7,many,TGCAGCGCCGCCGGGACAGGGGGGTCTTCGGGGGAGCAGTACTTC,CSAAGTGGSSGEQYF
TRBV5-6,TRBD2,TRBJ2-1,once,TGTGCCAGCAGCTTGGCCGGCGCAGGCGGGGGGGCCAATGAGCAGTTCTTC,CASSLAGAGGGANEQFF
TRBV5-5,NA,TRBJ2-5,many,TGTGCCAGCAGTTTGGACTACTTAGAGACCCAGTACTTC,CASSLDYLETQYF
TRBV20-1,TRBD2,TRBJ2-3,few,TGCAGTGCTAGAGCTAGTAGGGTTAGCGGGAGATTAGATACGCAGTATTTT,CSARASRVSGRLDTQYF
TRBV11-2,NA,TRBJ1-2,few,TGTGCCAGCAGCTCCCCCCGGAAGGGTCCGGATGGCTACACCTTC,CASSSPRKGPDGYTF
TRBV7-2,TRBD2,TRBJ2-7,few,TGTGCCAGCACCACACTAGCGGGGGACTACGAGCAGTACTTC,CASTTLAGDYEQYF
TRBV2,TRBD1,TRBJ2-1,NA,TGTGCCAGCAGTGAGGGACAGGGGAAGAACAATGAGCAGTTCTTC,CASSEGQGKNNEQFF